The 15 T cell receptor beta chains listed next were all sequenced from one sample in a study of blood T cell repertoires in COVID-19. Repertoires were generated with immunoSEQ multiplex PCR, while TCRdb's copy carries only in-frame clones and drops some. The table has 95,000 to 150,000 clones, over 75% seen once. Sequenced input: peripheral blood. These receptors were collected from a man aged 45-65 years with acute or convalescent COVID-19.

CDR3 sequence reads: CASSLRTAAYNSPLHF. In DNA, the CDR3 is TGTGCCAGCAGCTTACGGACAGCAGCCTATAATTCACCCCTCCACTTT. V gene TRBV7-9 combines with J gene TRBJ1-6; possibly TRBD1 for D (6 bases). Trimming removed 2 bases from V and 2 bases from J, with 10 bases in between. CDR3 length: 16 amino acids. CDR1 is SEHNR and CDR2 is FQNEAQ in the germline V gene (reference sequence).

The chain links TRBV9 to TRBJ2-2, with 7 bases aligning to TRBD1. The CDR3 length is 16 residues. Germline-derived CDR1 and CDR2 are SGDLS and YYNGEE. Losses at the gene ends were 4 bases for V and 1 base for J; bases not matched to a gene: 7. The CDR3 here is CASSPEGAKNTGELFF. In DNA form, the CDR3 reads TGTGCCAGCAGCCCAGAGGGGGCTAAGAACACCGGGGAGCTGTTTTTT.

The chain recombines TRBV5-1 with TRBJ1-2; no clear D gene. The length of the CDR3 is 13 residues. Per the germline V gene, CDR1 is SGHRS and CDR2 is YFSETQ. Trimming left V 4 bases short and J 1 base short, with 8 bases between. Written as DNA, the CDR3 is TGCGCCAGCAGCCGAGATGATAACTATGGCTACACCTTC. Residues: CASSRDDNYGYTF.

This clone was detected a few times. This sequence joins TRBV7-9 and TRBJ1-2, with D possibly TRBD1 on 6 matching bases. The V end was cut by 3 bases, the J end by 4 bases, with 15 bases between. The CDR3 sequence is 15 residues long. Germline-derived CDR1 and CDR2 are SEHNR and FQNEAQ (reference sequence). CDR3 amino acids: CASSLAGQPSYGYTF. The CDR3, as DNA: TGTGCCAGCAGCTTGGCAGGACAGCCTTCCTATGGCTACACCTTC.

In this sample, this clone turned up a few times. The gene calls are TRBV6-2 or TRBV6-3 and TRBJ2-7, with 9 bases matching TRBD2. The CDR3 runs 17 residues. Trimming removed 4 bases from V and 3 bases from J; junction bases left unmatched: 13. From germline, CDR1 is MNHEY and CDR2 SVGEGT. In DNA, the CDR3 is TGTGCCAGCAGTTCTCTGTGGTATGCTAGCGGGGACTACGAGCAGTACTTC. Its translation is CASSSLWYASGDYEQYF.

The chain links TRBV4-1 to TRBJ2-5; perhaps TRBD2 as D (5 bases). The CDR3 has 15 amino acids. The ends were cut back, 0 bases at V and 5 bases at J, with 13 bases in the middle. CDR1 is MGHRA, CDR2 YSYEKL, per germline. The chain's CDR3 is CASSQDPGSSETQYF. CDR3 in DNA: TGCGCCAGCAGCCAAGATCCGGGGTCGAGCGAGACCCAGTACTTC.

The chain links TRBV29-1 to TRBJ2-6, with D maybe TRBD2 (6 bases). In germline, CDR1 is SQVTM, CDR2 ANQGSEA. Trimming pared 4 bases from V and 2 bases from J, leaving 9 bases between. The CDR3 consists of 14 residues. In DNA, the CDR3 is TGCAGCGTTGCCGCGGGGACTGGGGCCAACGTCCTGACTTTC. It translates to CSVAAGTGANVLTF.

The chain has TRBV7-9 and TRBJ2-7; 8 positions match TRBD2. The CDR3 runs to 14 residues. Germline V gene sequence: CDR1 SEHNR, CDR2 FQNEAQ (reference sequence). The V gene end was trimmed by 5 bases and the J gene end by 5 bases; junction bases not matched to a gene: 8. This chain's CDR3 is CASSESGSRDEQYF. CDR3 in DNA: TGTGCCAGCAGCGAAAGCGGGAGTCGGGACGAGCAGTACTTC. Using reference TRBV7-9 and TRBJ2-7 for the parts outside the CDR3, the full variable domain is DTGVSQNPRHKITKRGQNVTFRCDPISEHNRLYWYRQTLGQGPEFLTYFQNEAQLEKSRLLSDRFSAERPKGSFSTLEIQRTEQGDSAMYLCASSESGSRDEQYFGPGTRLTVT.

The chain uses TRBV4-2 and TRBJ2-1; 13 bases line up with TRBD2. The CDR3 has 21 amino acids. V shed 0 bases and J 0 bases; nucleotides not matched to a gene: 11. CDR1 is LGHNA, CDR2 YNFKEQ, per germline. The CDR3 spells CASSQDEGGLAGAYSYNEQFF. Here the CDR3 DNA reads TGTGCCAGCAGCCAAGATGAAGGAGGACTAGCGGGAGCCTACTCCTACAATGAGCAGTTCTTC.

V and J are TRBV19 and TRBJ2-7; 15 bases fit TRBD2. Looked up from germline, CDR1 is LNHDA and CDR2 is SQIVND (reference sequence). The J segment lost 6 bases and the V segment lost 6 bases, leaving 15 bases of the junction unmatched. The CDR3 is 18 amino acids. The CDR3 protein is CASSPRTSGRALTSEQYF. CDR3 DNA: TGTGCCAGTAGCCCTCGGACTAGCGGGAGGGCCCTGACCAGCGAGCAGTACTTC.

The chain carries TRBV27 and TRBJ1-5; TRBD1 aligns across 9 bases. Germline V CDR1 and CDR2: MNHEY, SMNVEV (reference sequence). J gave up 0 bases and V 2 bases, and 2 bases lay outside the gene matches. There are 16 residues in the CDR3. The CDR3 DNA reads TGTGCCAGCAGTTTAGGGACAGGGTATAGCAATCAGCCCCAGCATTTT. This codes for CASSLGTGYSNQPQHF.

The chain carries TRBV5-4 and TRBJ2-3; 10 bases align to TRBD2. CDR3 length: 15 amino acids. Per germline, CDR1 SGHNT and CDR2 YYREEE (reference sequence). The trim removed 0 bases at V and 4 bases at J, leaving 2 bases unmatched. The CDR3 DNA follows: TGTGCCAGCAGCTTGGACCTAGCGGGAGCAGATACGCAGTATTTT. This encodes CASSLDLAGADTQYF. Full variable domain (outside the CDR3, taken from reference TRBV5-4 and TRBJ2-3): ETGVTQSPTHLIKTRGQQVTLRCSSQSGHNTVSWYQQALGQGPQFIFQYYREEENGRGNFPPRFSGLQFPNYSSELNVNALELDDSALYLCASSLDLAGADTQYFGPGTRLTVL.

The gene calls are TRBV12-5 and TRBJ2-1, with 12 bases fitting TRBD1. Germline V CDR1 and CDR2: LGHNT, FRNRAP. V shed 8 bases and J 7 bases; nucleotides not matched to a gene: 9. The CDR3 runs to 15 residues. The CDR3 sequence: CASSEVGQGANEQFF. The CDR3 DNA sequence: TGTGCTAGTTCCGAGGTGGGACAGGGGGCAAATGAGCAGTTCTTC.

V and J are TRBV5-5 and TRBJ1-6; D is unclear. V lost 2 bases to trimming and J lost 8 bases, with 17 bases between them. Germline assignment: CDR1 SGHKS and CDR2 YYEKEE (reference sequence). The CDR3 has 16 amino acids. Written as DNA, the CDR3 is TGTGCCAGCAGCTTCGTGTCCGGGCGGGTAGATTCACCCCTCCACTTT. Translated: CASSFVSGRVDSPLHF.

The CDR3 coding sequence is TGCAGCGTTGTTCCGACACAGGGCTATGGCTACACCTTC. Encoded protein: CSVVPTQGYGYTF. The V and J genes are TRBV29-1 and TRBJ1-2; possibly TRBD1 for D (6 bases). V was shortened by 4 bases and J by 4 bases, with 13 bases between the two germline ends. The CDR3 is made up of 13 amino acids. The germline CDR1 and CDR2 sequences are SQVTM and ANQGSEA.